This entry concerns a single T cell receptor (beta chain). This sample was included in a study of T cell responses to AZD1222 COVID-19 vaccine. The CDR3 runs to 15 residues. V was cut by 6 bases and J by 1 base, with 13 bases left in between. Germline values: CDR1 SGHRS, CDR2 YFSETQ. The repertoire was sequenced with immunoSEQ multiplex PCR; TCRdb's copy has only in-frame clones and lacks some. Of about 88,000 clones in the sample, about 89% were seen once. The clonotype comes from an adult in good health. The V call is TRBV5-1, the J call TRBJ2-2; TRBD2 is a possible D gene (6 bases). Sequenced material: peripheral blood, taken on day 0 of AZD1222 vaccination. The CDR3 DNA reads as TGCGCCAGCACCCAACTAGCTCTGAACACCGGGGAGCTGTTTTTT. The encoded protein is CASTQLALNTGELFF.